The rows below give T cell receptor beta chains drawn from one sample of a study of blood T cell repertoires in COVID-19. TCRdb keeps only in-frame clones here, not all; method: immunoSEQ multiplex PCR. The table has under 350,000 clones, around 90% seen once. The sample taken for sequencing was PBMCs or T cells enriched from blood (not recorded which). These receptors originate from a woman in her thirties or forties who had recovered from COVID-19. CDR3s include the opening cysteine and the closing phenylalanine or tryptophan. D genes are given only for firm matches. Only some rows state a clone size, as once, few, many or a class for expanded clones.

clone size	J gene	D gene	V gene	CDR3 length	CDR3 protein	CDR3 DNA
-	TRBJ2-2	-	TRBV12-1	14	CASSSPHDTGELFF	TGTGCCAGCAGCTCCCCACACGACACCGGGGAGCTGTTTTTT
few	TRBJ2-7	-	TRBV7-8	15	CASRATSGVGYEQYF	TGTGCCAGCAGAGCGACTAGTGGCGTGGGTTACGAGCAGTACTTC
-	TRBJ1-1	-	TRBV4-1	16	CASSRDSAAPNTEAFF	TGCGCCAGCAGTCGCGACTCGGCGGCTCCGAACACTGAAGCTTTCTTT
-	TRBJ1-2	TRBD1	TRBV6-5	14	CASISTGGVHGYTF	TGTGCCAGCATCTCGACAGGGGGAGTCCATGGCTACACCTTC
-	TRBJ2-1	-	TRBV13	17	CASSLNLLVTAYNEQFF	TGTGCCAGCAGCCTCAACCTACTAGTAACAGCCTACAATGAGCAGTTCTTC
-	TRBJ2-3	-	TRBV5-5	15	CASSLLGGSTDTQYF	TGTGCCAGCAGCTTGTTGGGGGGTAGCACAGATACGCAGTATTTT
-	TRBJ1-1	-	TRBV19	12	CASSSLGGKAFF	TGTGCCAGTAGTAGCCTGGGAGGTAAAGCTTTCTTT
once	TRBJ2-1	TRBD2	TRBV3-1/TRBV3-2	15	CASSLGLAGGTEQFF	TGTGCCAGCAGTCTTGGACTAGCGGGAGGCACTGAGCAGTTCTTC
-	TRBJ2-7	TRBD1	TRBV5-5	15	CASSLATGGGYEQYF	TGTGCCAGCAGCTTGGCGACAGGGGGCGGGTACGAGCAGTACTTC
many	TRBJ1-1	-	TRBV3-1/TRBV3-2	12	CASTGWDTEAFF	TGTGCCAGCACAGGATGGGACACTGAAGCTTTCTTT
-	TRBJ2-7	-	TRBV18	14	CASSLTRTEYEQYF	TGTGCCAGCTCACTCACCCGGACAGAGTACGAGCAGTACTTC
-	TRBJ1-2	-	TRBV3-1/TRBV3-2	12	CASSQGRYGYTF	TGTGCCAGCAGCCAGGGGAGATATGGCTACACCTTC
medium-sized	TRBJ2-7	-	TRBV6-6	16	CASSREGVLPSYEQYF	TGTGCCAGCAGTCGAGAAGGGGTTCTTCCATCCTACGAGCAGTACTTC
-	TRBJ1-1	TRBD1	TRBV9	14	CASSVEGDRAEAFF	TGTGCCAGCAGCGTAGAGGGTGACAGGGCTGAAGCTTTCTTT